The subject of this entry is one T cell receptor beta chain. Antigen: not known. This sample is part of a study of shared clonotypes between healthy human individuals. Study context: Each donor's CD8 memory used one plate, CD8 naive two, each CD4 subset three. Study-wide findings and caveats: The represented genetic and exposure-history diversity was limited by the small number of donors. Relative to their counterparts shared across all four donors, non-shared clonotypes exhibited diminished generation probabilities. Rarefaction analysis demonstrated incomplete sorted-subset sequencing notwithstanding large depth.

V was trimmed by 6 bases and J by 3 bases, leaving 15 bases between them. This CDR3 has 15 residues. Germline V gene data show CDR1 as MNHEY and CDR2 as SVGAGI. Generated by immunoSEQ multiplex PCR, the TCRdb table keeps only in-frame clones and is missing some. The table includes some 2.1 million clones, 85% to 95% detected once. The chain recombines TRBV6-5 with TRBJ2-1, with D possibly being TRBD2 (5 bases). Sequencing was carried out using naive CD4+ T cells sorted from blood. Specified subset: CD45RA+ positively selected. This TCR came from a young man in good health. CDR3 bases: TGTGCCAGCAGACCGGCCGCGGGCCACTACAATGAGCAGTTCTTC. This encodes CASRPAAGHYNEQFF.